The rows below give T cell receptor beta chains drawn from one sample of a study of blood T cell repertoires in COVID-19. Clones were read by immunoSEQ multiplex PCR, and TCRdb kept only the in-frame ones, dropping some. The table lists over 35,000 clones, around nine tenths of them singletons, with roughly 3.7% in the top ten. Material: peripheral blood. The receptors were sampled from a man in his forties with COVID-19, enrolled during active disease. Both conserved end residues are part of each CDR3. Each record gives: D gene, V gene, clone size, J gene, CDR3 protein, CDR3 DNA. D genes are given only for firm matches. Clone size is shown for a subset of rows, as once, few, many or a class of expanded clone.

D: TRBD1
V: TRBV24-1
size: -
J: TRBJ1-4
CDR3: CATSDPGTGPVPATNEKLFF
DNA: TGTGCCACCAGTGACCCCGGGACAGGGCCCGTGCCAGCAACTAATGAAAAACTGTTTTTT

D: -
V: TRBV4-1
size: -
J: TRBJ2-3
CDR3: CASSQEGTSTDTQYF
DNA: TGCGCCAGCAGCCAAGAAGGGACTAGCACAGATACGCAGTATTTT

D: -
V: TRBV19
size: -
J: TRBJ2-5
CDR3: CASSINYQETQYF
DNA: TGTGCCAGTAGTATTAATTACCAAGAGACCCAGTACTTC

D: -
V: TRBV11-2
size: -
J: TRBJ1-1
CDR3: CASSLDRGELEAFF
DNA: TGTGCCAGCAGCTTAGATAGGGGTGAACTTGAAGCTTTCTTT

D: -
V: TRBV3-1/TRBV3-2
size: -
J: TRBJ1-1
CDR3: CASSQEPDRRGEAFF
DNA: TGTGCCAGCAGCCAAGAACCCGACAGGAGAGGTGAAGCTTTCTTT

D: -
V: TRBV7-3
size: -
J: TRBJ2-5
CDR3: CASSPGRGTITQYF
DNA: TGTGCCAGCAGCCCGGGTCGCGGAACCATAACCCAGTACTTC

D: -
V: TRBV5-5
size: -
J: TRBJ1-4
CDR3: CASSSRGNEKLFF
DNA: TGTGCCAGCAGCTCCCGGGGTAATGAAAAACTGTTTTTT

D: -
V: TRBV18
size: -
J: TRBJ2-5
CDR3: CASSPPSQQETQYF
DNA: TGTGCCAGCTCACCACCGAGCCAACAAGAGACCCAGTACTTC

D: -
V: TRBV6-6
size: -
J: TRBJ2-7
CDR3: CASSKLGVDEQYF
DNA: TGTGCCAGCAGTAAGCTCGGGGTGGACGAGCAGTACTTC

D: -
V: TRBV10-3
size: -
J: TRBJ1-5
CDR3: CATTPGTLSNQPQHF
DNA: TGTGCCACCACCCCCGGGACACTTAGCAATCAGCCCCAGCATTTT

D: TRBD2
V: TRBV19
size: -
J: TRBJ2-1
CDR3: CASSKEGLAHEQFF
DNA: TGTGCCAGTAGTAAAGAGGGACTAGCTCATGAGCAGTTCTTC

D: TRBD2
V: TRBV27
size: -
J: TRBJ2-2
CDR3: CASSLGAGVAGELFF
DNA: TGTGCCAGCAGTCTGGGAGCGGGAGTGGCCGGGGAGCTGTTTTTT

D: -
V: TRBV30
size: -
J: TRBJ2-1
CDR3: CALETTSFYNEQFF
DNA: TGTGCCCTGGAGACTACTAGCTTCTACAATGAGCAGTTCTTC

D: -
V: TRBV4-1
size: -
J: TRBJ1-5
CDR3: CASSQTTGYNQPQHF
DNA: TGCGCCAGCAGCCAAACAACAGGTTACAATCAGCCCCAGCATTTT

D: -
V: TRBV18
size: -
J: TRBJ2-2
CDR3: CASSPPLETGELFF
DNA: TGTGCCAGCTCACCACCGCTAGAAACCGGGGAGCTGTTTTTT

D: TRBD2
V: TRBV5-1
size: once
J: TRBJ2-5
CDR3: CASSYSGGAGQETQYF
DNA: TGCGCCAGCAGCTATAGCGGGGGGGCGGGACAAGAGACCCAGTACTTC

D: TRBD2
V: TRBV2
size: -
J: TRBJ2-3
CDR3: CASRISGRAGTDTQYF
DNA: TGTGCCAGCAGGATTAGCGGGAGGGCCGGCACAGATACGCAGTATTTT

D: -
V: TRBV4-1
size: -
J: TRBJ1-1
CDR3: CASSQVFVAGPSTGAFF
DNA: TGCGCCAGCAGCCAAGTCTTTGTGGCAGGGCCGTCAACGGGAGCTTTCTTT

D: -
V: TRBV12-3/TRBV12-4
size: -
J: TRBJ2-7
CDR3: CASSFEATLKYF
DNA: TGTGCCAGCAGTTTTGAAGCGACCCTAAAGTACTTC

D: -
V: TRBV30
size: -
J: TRBJ2-2
CDR3: CAWSPRENTGELFF
DNA: TGTGCCTGGAGTCCGCGGGAGAACACCGGGGAGCTGTTTTTT

D: TRBD1
V: TRBV30
size: few
J: TRBJ1-4
CDR3: CAWSVHRGPNEKLFF
DNA: TGTGCCTGGAGTGTACACAGGGGGCCTAATGAAAAACTGTTTTTT

D: -
V: TRBV10-1
size: few
J: TRBJ2-4
CDR3: CASSENLGIQYF
DNA: TGCGCCAGCAGTGAGAACCTAGGCATTCAGTACTTC